These 28 T cell receptor beta chains share one sample of origin, sequenced in a study of Ad26.COV2.S vaccination and SARS-CoV-2 variants. Noted treatment: around 19 received Ad26.COV2.S at low or high dose, single or two shots; about 5 received placebo; per-sample allocation not given. It was on day 63 after the first vaccine or placebo injection that samples were taken. The assay was immunoSEQ multiplex PCR, and TCRdb's table has in-frame clones only and misses some. The sample records fewer than 300,000 clones, about 87% being singletons. The sequencing here drew on peripheral blood, taken in a trial of Ad26.COV2.S vaccine versus placebo. These receptors came from a person between 18 and 65 years old who received the Ad26.COV2.S COVID-19 vaccine or a placebo.

The chain is built from TRBV7-8 and TRBJ1-5; unclear D gene. The germline CDR1 and CDR2 sequences are SGHVS and FQNEAQ. V dropped 1 base and J dropped 2 bases, with 9 bases sitting between them. The CDR3 totals 15 residues. CDR3 sequence: CASSLVNSRNQPQHF. As DNA, the CDR3 is TGTGCCAGCAGCTTAGTGAATTCCCGCAATCAGCCCCAGCATTTT.

This clone is a singleton in its sample. The chain joins TRBV9 to TRBJ2-3; 8 bases match TRBD1. V was pared by 4 bases and J by 3 bases, with 4 bases of the junction left unmatched. Germline assignment: CDR1 SGDLS and CDR2 YYNGEE. The CDR3 is 14 residues long. CDR3 sequence: CASSIRQGTDTQYF. CDR3 DNA sequence: TGTGCCAGCAGCATCCGACAGGGGACAGATACGCAGTATTTT. Complete variable domain (other parts from reference TRBV9 and TRBJ2-3): DSGVTQTPKHLITATGQRVTLRCSPRSGDLSVYWYQQSLDQGLQFLIQYYNGEERAKGNILERFSAQQFPDLHSELNLSSLELGDSALYFCASSIRQGTDTQYFGPGTRLTVL.

The chain combines TRBV5-5 with TRBJ2-7, with D possibly matching TRBD1 (6 bases). V was cut by 2 bases and J by 2 bases, with 29 bases left in between. This CDR3 comprises 20 residues. Germline loops: CDR1 SGHKS, CDR2 YYEKEE (reference sequence). As DNA, the CDR3 is TGTGCCAGCAGCTTAGGGTCGAGTACAGGGTTAAGGGTAATAACCTACGAGCAGTACTTC. Amino acid sequence: CASSLGSSTGLRVITYEQYF.

This sequence joins TRBV5-6 and TRBJ2-5; D is ambiguous. CDR1 and CDR2 (germline): SGHDT, YYEEEE. CDR3 length: 11 residues. V lost 3 bases and J 2 bases, leaving 2 bases between the germline ends. This CDR3 is CASSYQETQYF. CDR3 bases: TGTGCCAGCAGCTATCAAGAGACCCAGTACTTC. Full variable domain (remainder filled in from reference TRBV5-6 and TRBJ2-5): DAGVTQSPTHLIKTRGQQVTLRCSPKSGHDTVSWYQQALGQGPQFIFQYYEEEERQRGNFPDRFSGHQFPNYSSELNVNALLLGDSALYLCASSYQETQYFGPGTRLLVL.

In DNA form, the CDR3 reads TGTGCCAGCAGTGGAAGCGGGACAGGGGGCGACCAGCCCCAGCATTTT. Protein sequence: CASSGSGTGGDQPQHF. The chain has TRBV2 and TRBJ1-5, with TRBD1 matching 12 bases. Germline CDR1 reads SNHLY; CDR2 reads FYNNEI. V gave up 4 bases and J gave up 7 bases; unmatched junction bases: 8. The CDR3 length is 16 residues.

This clone qualifies as medium-sized. The chain has TRBV5-1 and TRBJ1-6, with 7 bases aligning to TRBD1. CDR1 is SGHRS, CDR2 YFSETQ, per germline. V gave up 5 bases and J gave up 14 bases; unmatched junction bases: 13. The CDR3 covers 14 residues. CDR3 sequence: CASSADREQRALHF. The CDR3 DNA follows: TGCGCCAGCAGTGCTGACAGGGAGCAACGGGCCCTCCACTTT. The variable domain in full, completed from reference TRBV5-1 and TRBJ1-6, reads KAGVTQTPRYLIKTRGQQVTLSCSPISGHRSVSWYQQTPGQGLQFLFEYFSETQRNKGNFPGRFSGRQFSNSRSEMNVSTLELGDSALYLCASSADREQRALHFGNGTRLTVT.

The CDR3 reads CASSVVAGWTEAFF. In DNA form, the CDR3 reads TGTGCCAGCAGCGTAGTGGCGGGATGGACTGAAGCTTTCTTT. V gene TRBV9 combines with J gene TRBJ1-1, with D hard to call. The CDR3 has 14 residues. Germline-derived CDR1 and CDR2 are SGDLS and YYNGEE. Between the trimmed V and J ends, which lost 0 bases and 5 bases, there was a span of 11 bases.

J is TRBJ1-2 and V is TRBV29-1, with no clear D. In germline, CDR1 is SQVTM, CDR2 ANQGSEA. V shed 4 bases and J shed 2 bases, with 8 bases lying between them. The CDR3 extends over 12 amino acids. DNA of the CDR3: TGCAGCGTTGTAGTACTGAACTATGGCTACACCTTC. Its protein product is CSVVVLNYGYTF.

The genes are TRBV5-4 and TRBJ2-3, with 9 bases matching TRBD1. This CDR3 is built from 18 residues. In germline, CDR1 is SGHNT, CDR2 YYREEE (reference sequence). J lost 1 base, V lost 3 bases, and 12 bases had no gene match. The CDR3 is CASSSLGFGDRGTDTQYF. CDR3 DNA sequence: TGTGCCAGCAGCTCGTTGGGTTTTGGGGACAGGGGCACAGATACGCAGTATTTT. The full variable domain, its missing parts supplied by reference TRBV5-4 and TRBJ2-3, is ETGVTQSPTHLIKTRGQQVTLRCSSQSGHNTVSWYQQALGQGPQFIFQYYREEENGRGNFPPRFSGLQFPNYSSELNVNALELDDSALYLCASSSLGFGDRGTDTQYFGPGTRLTVL.

The chain links TRBV5-1 to TRBJ1-1, with D unresolved. The CDR3 runs to 13 residues. The germline V gene has CDR1 SGHRS and CDR2 YFSETQ. V was shortened by 0 bases and J by 6 bases, with 9 bases between the two germline ends. CDR3 nucleotides: TGCGCCAGCAGCTTGGGTGGGGTGGCTGAAGCTTTCTTT. Amino acid sequence: CASSLGGVAEAFF.

The chain carries TRBV5-6 and TRBJ2-1; the match to TRBD2 covers 9 bases. Trimming at V came to 4 bases and at J to 6 bases, leaving 14 bases not matched to a gene. CDR3 size: 17 residues. Looked up from germline, CDR1 is SGHDT and CDR2 is YYEEEE. The CDR3 DNA is TGTGCCAGCAGCCGATACCTAGGAGTAGCGGGGGCCAATGAGCAGTTCTTC. Protein: CASSRYLGVAGANEQFF.

J is TRBJ2-7 and V is TRBV3-1 (or the pseudogene TRBV3-2); the D gene is possibly TRBD2 (5 bases). Trimming pared 3 bases from V and 4 bases from J, leaving 13 bases between. CDR1 LGHDT and CDR2 YNNKEL come from the germline V gene (reference sequence). This CDR3 is 14 amino acids long. This CDR3 is CASSQGYGVYEQYF. The CDR3 region has the DNA TGTGCCAGCAGCCAGGGGTACGGGGTTTACGAGCAGTACTTC.

The chain uses TRBV15 and TRBJ2-7; no definite D call. Germline V gene data show CDR1 as LNHNV and CDR2 as YYDKDF (reference sequence). The CDR3 spans 17 residues. Trimming removed 0 bases at V and 0 bases at J, with 15 bases between. In DNA form, the CDR3 reads TGTGCCACCAGCAGAGATAGAGAAGCTCCCCTCTCCTACGAGCAGTACTTC. Amino acid sequence: CATSRDREAPLSYEQYF.

The chain is built from TRBV5-1 and TRBJ2-5; perhaps TRBD1 as D (5 bases). The germline V gene has CDR1 SGHRS and CDR2 YFSETQ. The CDR3 spans 15 residues. V lost 1 base to trimming and J lost 0 bases, with 10 bases between them. CDR3 in amino acids: CASSLSTGHQETQYF. In DNA form, the CDR3 reads TGCGCCAGCAGCTTGAGCACAGGCCACCAAGAGACCCAGTACTTC.

This clone was detected once. The genes are TRBV2 and TRBJ2-7; D is undetermined. Germline V lookup: CDR1 SNHLY, CDR2 FYNNEI. Trimming removed 7 bases at V and 0 bases at J, with 10 bases between. This CDR3 contains 13 residues. The CDR3 DNA sequence: TGTGCCAGCACAGGCGGAAGCTCCTACGAGCAGTACTTC. It encodes CASTGGSSYEQYF. The whole variable domain, filled in from reference TRBV2 and TRBJ2-7, reads EPEVTQTPSHQVTQMGQEVILRCVPISNHLYFYWYRQILGQKVEFLVSFYNNEISEKSEIFDDQFSVERPDGSNFTLKIRSTKLEDSAMYFCASTGGSSYEQYFGPGTRLTVT.

The chain is built from TRBV18 and TRBJ2-5; D unclear. Germline V gene sequence: CDR1 KGHSH, CDR2 LQKENI. Trimming left V 3 bases short and J 4 bases short, with 6 bases between. This CDR3 has 12 residues. Written as DNA, the CDR3 is TGTGCCAGCTCACCGAGGTCAGAGACCCAGTACTTC. Translation: CASSPRSETQYF.

The chain links TRBV6-6 to TRBJ1-4, with D possibly TRBD1 on 5 matching bases. Germline loops: CDR1 MNHNY, CDR2 SVGAGI (reference sequence). The CDR3 sequence is 16 residues long. V was pared by 4 bases and J by 0 bases, with 12 bases between. CDR3 sequence (DNA): TGTGCCAGCAGTTGGGGACGGGCCCCAACTAATGAAAAACTGTTTTTT. Protein sequence: CASSWGRAPTNEKLFF.

V is TRBV7-2 and J is TRBJ1-2, with D maybe TRBD1 (5 bases). Deletions cut 7 bases from V and 4 bases from J, with 19 bases between. The germline CDR1 and CDR2 sequences are SGHTA and FQGNSA. The CDR3 has 15 amino acids. The CDR3 sequence: CASNLNSGGSYGYTF. The CDR3 bases are TGTGCCAGCAACCTTAATTCTGGGGGGTCCTATGGCTACACCTTC.

The CDR3 loop reads CASSLQASSYEQYF. CDR3 nucleotide sequence: TGCGCCAGCAGCCTTCAGGCGAGCTCCTACGAGCAGTACTTC. The chain links TRBV5-1 to TRBJ2-7; D is unresolved. The CDR3 runs to 14 residues. V lost 4 bases, J lost 0 bases, and 11 bases lay in between. Germline V lookup: CDR1 SGHRS, CDR2 YFSETQ.

The rearrangement uses TRBV4-3 and TRBJ1-2, with 8 bases matching TRBD1. Germline lookup yields CDR1 LGHNA and CDR2 YSLEER. The CDR3 length is 17 residues. The trim removed 2 bases at V and 4 bases at J, leaving 12 bases unmatched. The CDR3 here is CASSQRTGTRGGYGYTF. CDR3 DNA sequence: TGCGCCAGCAGCCAAAGGACAGGGACCCGGGGGGGCTATGGCTACACCTTC.

The rearrangement uses TRBV6-2 or TRBV6-3 and TRBJ2-2, with D perhaps TRBD1 or TRBD2 (5 bases each). Germline CDR1 reads MNHEY; CDR2 reads SVGEGT. The CDR3 length is 15 residues. The V gene lost 2 bases and the J gene lost 7 bases, with 14 bases spanning the gap. The CDR3 DNA is TGTGCCAGCAGTTACGACCCGGGGCGTTTCGGGGAGCTGTTTTTT. This encodes CASSYDPGRFGELFF.

The chain joins TRBV11-2 to TRBJ2-6, with D possibly matching TRBD2 (5 bases). The V end lost 4 bases, the J end lost 13 bases, and 14 bases lay between the germline ends. From germline, CDR1 is SGHAT and CDR2 FQNNGV. CDR3 size: 13 residues. The CDR3 DNA sequence: TGTGCCAGCAGCTCCGGGATCCGCACGGTCCTGACTTTC. Its translation: CASSSGIRTVLTF.

The CDR3 reads CASSPRTGARNTIYF. The CDR3 nucleotides are TGTGCCAGCAGTCCCCGGACAGGGGCTAGAAACACCATATATTTT. The rearrangement joins TRBV27 to TRBJ1-3, with 9 bases identical to TRBD1. Germline V gene lookup returns CDR1 MNHEY and CDR2 SMNVEV (reference sequence). J lost 5 bases, V lost 5 bases, and 7 bases had no gene match. There are 15 residues in the CDR3.

This clone occurred once. The genes are TRBV27 and TRBJ1-2; possible D gene TRBD1, 6 bases. The V and J ends lost 4 bases and 4 bases respectively, with 16 bases between them. CDR1 MNHEY and CDR2 SMNVEV come from the germline V gene (reference sequence). The CDR3 is 15 amino acids. CDR3 sequence (DNA): TGTGCCAGCAGTTCGAGACTACAGGGCCTCTATGGCTACACCTTC. This translates into CASSSRLQGLYGYTF.

CDR3 loop: CASSQVISGRTWQFF. The DNA of the CDR3 is TGTGCCAGCAGCCAAGTCATCAGCGGACGGACGTGGCAGTTCTTC. This sequence joins TRBV3-1 (or the pseudogene TRBV3-2) and TRBJ2-1; possible D gene TRBD2, 5 bases. Germline V gene sequence: CDR1 LGHDT, CDR2 YNNKEL (reference sequence). This CDR3 has 15 amino acids. V was clipped by 1 base and J by 12 bases, with 19 bases between them.

The genes are TRBV7-8 and TRBJ2-1, with 12 bases matching TRBD2. V gave up 5 bases and J gave up 0 bases; unmatched junction bases: 2. The germline V gene has CDR1 SGHVS and CDR2 FQNEAQ. This CDR3 region has 16 residues. In DNA form, the CDR3 reads TGTGCCAGCAGCACTAGCGGGGGGACCTCCTACAATGAGCAGTTCTTC. This encodes CASSTSGGTSYNEQFF. Filled out from reference TRBV7-8 and TRBJ2-1, the complete variable domain reads GAGVSQSPRYKVAKRGQDVALRCDPISGHVSLFWYQQALGQGPEFLTYFQNEAQLDKSGLPSDRFFAERPEGSVSTLKIQRTQQEDSAVYLCASSTSGGTSYNEQFFGPGTRLTVL.

The chain joins TRBV29-1 to TRBJ2-5; 12 bases line up with TRBD2. Germline CDR1 and CDR2: SQVTM and ANQGSEA. This CDR3 has 17 amino acids. V gave up 3 bases and J gave up 6 bases; unmatched junction bases: 14. The CDR3 sequence is CSVDPSGRADFWQTQYF. The CDR3 DNA reads as TGCAGCGTTGACCCTAGCGGGAGGGCCGATTTCTGGCAGACCCAGTACTTC.

V gene TRBV10-3 combines with J gene TRBJ1-1, with no clear D. CDR1 ENHRY and CDR2 SYGVKD come from the germline V gene. This CDR3 has 15 amino acids. With 4 bases removed from V and 1 base from J, the gap between germline ends came to 13 bases. CDR3 region: CAISVGSGRNTEAFF. CDR3 nucleotide sequence: TGTGCCATCAGTGTTGGTAGCGGGAGGAACACTGAAGCTTTCTTT.